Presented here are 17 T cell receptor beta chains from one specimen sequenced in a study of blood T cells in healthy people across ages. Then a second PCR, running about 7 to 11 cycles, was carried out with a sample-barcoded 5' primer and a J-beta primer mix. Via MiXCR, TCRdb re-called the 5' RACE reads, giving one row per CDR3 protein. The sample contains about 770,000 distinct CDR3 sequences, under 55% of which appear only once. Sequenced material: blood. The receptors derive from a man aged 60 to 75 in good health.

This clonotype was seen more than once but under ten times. CDR3 coding DNA: TGTGCCTCACGTTTAGGACAGGCGGGCACAGATACGCAGTATTTT. It yields the protein CASRLGQAGTDTQYF. This sequence joins TRBV10-3 and TRBJ2-3; TRBD1 agrees at 7 bases. J lost 1 base, V lost 11 bases, and 12 bases had no gene match. Looked up from germline, CDR1 is ENHRY and CDR2 is SYGVKD. This CDR3 contains 15 residues.

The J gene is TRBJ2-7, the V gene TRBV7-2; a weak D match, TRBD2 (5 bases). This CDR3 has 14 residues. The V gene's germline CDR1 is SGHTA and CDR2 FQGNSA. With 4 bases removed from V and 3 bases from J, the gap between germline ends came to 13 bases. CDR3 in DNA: TGTGCCAGCAGCTCCCCGAGGGAGAACTACGAGCAGTACTTC. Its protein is CASSSPRENYEQYF.

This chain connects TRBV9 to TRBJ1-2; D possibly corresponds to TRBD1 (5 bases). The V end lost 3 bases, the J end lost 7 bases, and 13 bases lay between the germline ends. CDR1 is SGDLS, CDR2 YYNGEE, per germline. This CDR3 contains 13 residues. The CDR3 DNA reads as TGTGCCAGCAGCGGGGGGGACTTCCTTGGCTACACCTTC. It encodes CASSGGDFLGYTF.

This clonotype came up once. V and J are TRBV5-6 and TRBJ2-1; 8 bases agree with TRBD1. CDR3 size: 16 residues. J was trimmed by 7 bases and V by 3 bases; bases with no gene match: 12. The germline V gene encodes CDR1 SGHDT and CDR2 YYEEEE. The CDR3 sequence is CASSSLGQDTRNEQFF. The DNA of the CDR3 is TGTGCCAGCAGCTCCCTGGGACAGGACACAAGGAATGAGCAGTTCTTC.

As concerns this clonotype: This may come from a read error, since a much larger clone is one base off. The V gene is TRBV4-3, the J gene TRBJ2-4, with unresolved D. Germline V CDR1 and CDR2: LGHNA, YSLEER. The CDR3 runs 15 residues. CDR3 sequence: CANSQEYIAKNIQYF. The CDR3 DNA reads TGCGCCAACAGCCAAGAGTATATAGCCAAAAACATTCAGTACTTC.

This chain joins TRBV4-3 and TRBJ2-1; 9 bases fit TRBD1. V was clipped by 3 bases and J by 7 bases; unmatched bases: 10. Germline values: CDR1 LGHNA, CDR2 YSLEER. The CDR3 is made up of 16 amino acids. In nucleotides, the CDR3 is TGCGCCAGCAGCCAGGCACAGGGGGCCGCGGGGAATGAGCAGTTCTTC. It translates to CASSQAQGAAGNEQFF.

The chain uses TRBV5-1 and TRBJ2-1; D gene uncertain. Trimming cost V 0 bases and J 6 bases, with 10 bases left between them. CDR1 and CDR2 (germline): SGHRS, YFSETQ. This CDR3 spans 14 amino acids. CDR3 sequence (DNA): TGCGCCAGCAGCTTGGGTTCAGGTATCAATGAGCAGTTCTTC. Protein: CASSLGSGINEQFF.

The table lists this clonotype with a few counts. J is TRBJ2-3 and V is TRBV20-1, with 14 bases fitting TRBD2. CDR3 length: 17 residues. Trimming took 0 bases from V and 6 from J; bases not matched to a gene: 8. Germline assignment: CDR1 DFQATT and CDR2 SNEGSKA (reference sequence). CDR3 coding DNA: TGCAGTGCTAGAGACCCACGACTAGCGGGGGGGAGGGATACGCAGTATTTT. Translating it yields CSARDPRLAGGRDTQYF.

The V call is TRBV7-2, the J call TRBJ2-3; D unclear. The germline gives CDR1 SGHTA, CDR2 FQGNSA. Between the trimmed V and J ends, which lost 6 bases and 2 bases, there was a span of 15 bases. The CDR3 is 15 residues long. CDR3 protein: CASSPSGPATDTQYF. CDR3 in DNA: TGTGCCAGCAGTCCCTCCGGGCCTGCCACAGATACGCAGTATTTT.

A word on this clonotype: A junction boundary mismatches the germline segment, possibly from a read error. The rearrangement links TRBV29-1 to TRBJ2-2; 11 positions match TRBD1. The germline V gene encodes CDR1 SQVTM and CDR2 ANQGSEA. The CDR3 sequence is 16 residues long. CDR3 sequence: CSVGDRGTRSTGELFF. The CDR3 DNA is TGCAGCGTGGGGGACAGGGGGACCCGTAGCACCGGGGAGTTGTTTTTT.

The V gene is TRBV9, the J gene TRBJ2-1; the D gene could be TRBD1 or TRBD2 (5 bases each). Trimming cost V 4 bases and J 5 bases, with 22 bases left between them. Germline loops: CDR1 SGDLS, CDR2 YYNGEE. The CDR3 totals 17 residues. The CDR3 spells CASSPRGAGSINNEQFF. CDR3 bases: TGTGCCAGCAGCCCCCGAGGGGCAGGCTCGATTAACAATGAGCAGTTCTTC.

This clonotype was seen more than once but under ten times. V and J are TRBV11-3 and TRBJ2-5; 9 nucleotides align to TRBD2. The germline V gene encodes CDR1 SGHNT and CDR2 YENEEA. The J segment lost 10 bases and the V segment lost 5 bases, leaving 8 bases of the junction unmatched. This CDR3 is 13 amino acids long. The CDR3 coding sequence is TGTGCCAGCAGCGAAAATCAGCGGGGGGTCCAGTACTTC. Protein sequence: CASSENQRGVQYF.

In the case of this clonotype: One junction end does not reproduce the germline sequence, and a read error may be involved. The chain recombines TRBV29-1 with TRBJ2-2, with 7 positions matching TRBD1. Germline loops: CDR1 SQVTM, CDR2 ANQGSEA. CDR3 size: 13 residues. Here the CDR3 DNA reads TGCAGCGTAACAAACAGGGGTACCGGGGAGCGGTTTTTT. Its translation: CSVTNRGTGERFF.

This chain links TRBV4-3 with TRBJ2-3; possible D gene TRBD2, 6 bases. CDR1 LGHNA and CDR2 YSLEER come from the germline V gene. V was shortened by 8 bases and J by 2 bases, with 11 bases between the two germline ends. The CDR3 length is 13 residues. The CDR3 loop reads CASGTPSTDTQYF. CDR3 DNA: TGCGCCAGCGGGACTCCCTCCACAGATACGCAGTATTTT.

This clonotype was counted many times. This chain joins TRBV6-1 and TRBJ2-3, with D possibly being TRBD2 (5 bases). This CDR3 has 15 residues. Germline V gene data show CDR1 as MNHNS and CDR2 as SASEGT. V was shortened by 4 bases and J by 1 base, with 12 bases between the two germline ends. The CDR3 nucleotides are TGTGCCAGCAGTGGGACTGTCGGGGGCACAGATACGCAGTATTTT. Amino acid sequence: CASSGTVGGTDTQYF.

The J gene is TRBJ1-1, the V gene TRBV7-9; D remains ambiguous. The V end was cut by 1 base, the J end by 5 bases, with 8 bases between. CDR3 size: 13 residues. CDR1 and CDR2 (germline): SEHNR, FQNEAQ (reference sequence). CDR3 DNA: TGTGCCAGCAGCTTAGAGAGCGGGACTGAAGCTTTCTTT. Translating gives CASSLESGTEAFF.

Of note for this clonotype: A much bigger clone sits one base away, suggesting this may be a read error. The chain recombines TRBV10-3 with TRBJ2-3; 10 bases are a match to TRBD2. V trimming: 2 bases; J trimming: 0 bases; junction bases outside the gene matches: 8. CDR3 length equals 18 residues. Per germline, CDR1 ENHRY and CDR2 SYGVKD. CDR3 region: CAISEPPTSGTSTDTQYF. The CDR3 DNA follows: TGTGCCATCAGTGAGCCCCCCACTAGCGGGACTAGCACAGATACGCAGTATTTT.